These 24 T cell receptor beta chains came from one sample sequenced in a study of T cell repertoires in cytomegalovirus infection. TCRdb re-analysed the reads in MiXCR, keeping a single row per CDR3 protein. The sample holds around 180,000 distinct CDR3 sequences, roughly 27% seen once. Sequencing used PBMCs. All receptors derive from a human donor in good health (CMV status not recorded). Some clones in this sample may be carry-over from other donors' samples.

There are many counts of this clonotype. V is TRBV10-3 and J is TRBJ2-7; possibly TRBD2 for D (6 bases). CDR3 size: 13 residues. The V gene's germline CDR1 is ENHRY and CDR2 SYGVKD. V dropped 0 bases and J dropped 7 bases, with 10 bases sitting between them. DNA for the CDR3: TGTGCCATCAGTGAGTCCGGGGGAATAGAGCAGTACTTC. Protein product: CAISESGGIEQYF.

The J gene is TRBJ2-1, the V gene TRBV7-3; 8 nucleotides match TRBD1. V shed 4 bases, J shed 5 bases, and the junction held 1 base outside the gene matches. The CDR3 contains 13 residues. Per the germline V gene, CDR1 is SGHTA and CDR2 is FQGTGA. For the CDR3, the DNA is TGTGCCAGCAGCTGGGACAGGAACAATGAGCAGTTCTTC. It translates to CASSWDRNNEQFF.

Concerning this clonotype itself: A much bigger clone sits one base away, suggesting this may be a read error. V gene TRBV7-2 combines with J gene TRBJ1-5, with TRBD1 matching over 7 bases. Germline lookup yields CDR1 SGHTA and CDR2 FQGNSA. This CDR3 comprises 17 residues. V lost 6 bases and J lost 0; bases outside the gene matches: 11. The CDR3 nucleotides read TGTGCCAGCAGTCCTTACAGGGGCGCTGATAGCAATCAGCCCCAGCATTTT. It is translated as CASSPYRGADSNQPQHF.

V usage is TRBV11-1 and J usage is TRBJ2-6; D is undetermined. Trimming stripped 7 bases from V and 4 bases from J, with 14 bases between. Germline assignment: CDR1 SGHAT and CDR2 FQDESV (reference sequence). This CDR3 contains 15 residues. The CDR3 DNA sequence: TGTGCCAGCACACCTACGCCGATAGGGGCCAACGTCCTGACTTTC. Translating it yields CASTPTPIGANVLTF. The full variable domain, its missing parts supplied by reference TRBV11-1 and TRBJ2-6, is EAEVAQSPRYKITEKSQAVAFWCDPISGHATLYWYRQILGQGPELLVQFQDESVVDDSQLPKDRFSAERLKGVDSTLKIQPAELGDSAMYLCASTPTPIGANVLTFGAGSRLTVL.

The chain employs TRBV29-1 and TRBJ1-2, with a possible D match to TRBD1 (6 bases). Germline values: CDR1 SQVTM, CDR2 ANQGSEA. Trimming removed 4 bases from V and 14 bases from J, with 20 bases in between. The CDR3 spans 12 residues. CDR3 nucleotide sequence: TGCAGCGTTGGAAGAGGGGGAGCAGGGCGGACCTTC. It translates to CSVGRGGAGRTF.

The rearrangement uses TRBV12-3 or TRBV12-4 and TRBJ1-1; 8 nucleotides match TRBD1. This CDR3 contains 15 residues. The trim removed 5 bases at V and 6 bases at J, leaving 11 bases unmatched. The CDR3 coding sequence is TGTGCCAGCAGTAGGACAGGGATTGACGGCGCTGAAGCTTTCTTT. Translation gives CASSRTGIDGAEAFF.

The V call is TRBV6-2 or TRBV6-3, the J call TRBJ2-6; tentative D call: TRBD2 (6 bases). Trimming left V 7 bases short and J 0 bases short, with 19 bases between. The CDR3 is 18 amino acids. The germline CDR1 and CDR2 sequences are MNHEY and SVGEGT. The DNA for the CDR3 is TGTGCCAGCAACCCCGGGGGTCCAGGCCGCTCTGGGGCCAACGTCCTGACTTTC. Translated: CASNPGGPGRSGANVLTF.

This clonotype was seen only a few times. The chain employs TRBV7-8 and TRBJ2-7, with TRBD1 as a possible D gene (5 bases). The CDR3 loop spans 13 amino acids. CDR1 is SGHVS and CDR2 is FQNEAQ in the germline V gene. Deletions cut 6 bases from V and 1 base from J, with 10 bases between. The CDR3 DNA reads TGTGCCAGCAGTTCAAGGGGATCCTACGAGCAGTACTTC. Translating it yields CASSSRGSYEQYF.

This clonotype occurred many times. The chain recombines TRBV7-8 with TRBJ2-7; 7 bases line up with TRBD1. In germline, CDR1 is SGHVS, CDR2 FQNEAQ. This CDR3 contains 14 residues. V shed 5 bases and J 4 bases; nucleotides not matched to a gene: 8. CDR3 in amino acids: CASSRRQGPYEQYF. The CDR3 bases are TGTGCCAGCAGCCGGCGACAGGGCCCTTACGAGCAGTACTTC. The full variable domain, with the rest looked up from reference TRBV7-8 and TRBJ2-7, is GAGVSQSPRYKVAKRGQDVALRCDPISGHVSLFWYQQALGQGPEFLTYFQNEAQLDKSGLPSDRFFAERPEGSVSTLKIQRTQQEDSAVYLCASSRRQGPYEQYFGPGTRLTVT.

This clonotype came up once. The chain couples TRBV12-3 or TRBV12-4 to TRBJ2-7, with TRBD1 matching over 9 bases. The V gene end was trimmed by 6 bases and the J gene end by 2 bases; junction bases not matched to a gene: 8. The CDR3 length is 15 residues. CDR3 nucleotides: TGTGCCAGCAGCCGGAAGGGACAGGGTCCCTACGAGCAGTACTTC. Translation: CASSRKGQGPYEQYF.

V gene TRBV25-1 combines with J gene TRBJ2-5; 8 bases align to TRBD1. The CDR3 spans 17 residues. Unmatched junction bases numbered 10, after V lost 0 bases and J lost 4 bases. In germline, CDR1 is MGHDK, CDR2 SYGVNS. CDR3 nucleotides: TGTGCCAGCAGTGAATATACAGTTTCAGGGGGCCGAGAGACCCAGTACTTC. Its translation is CASSEYTVSGGRETQYF.

The V call is TRBV7-3, the J call TRBJ1-2, with 9 nucleotides matching TRBD1. Germline V gene lookup returns CDR1 SGHTA and CDR2 FQGTGA. The CDR3 runs 16 residues. V shed 5 bases, J shed 3 bases, and the junction held 10 bases outside the gene matches. This CDR3 is CASSPQGAPQDYGYTF. CDR3 nucleotides: TGTGCCAGCAGCCCACAGGGGGCCCCGCAGGACTATGGCTACACCTTC. The full variable domain, with the rest looked up from reference TRBV7-3 and TRBJ1-2, is GAGVSQTPSNKVTEKGKYVELRCDPISGHTALYWYRQSLGQGPEFLIYFQGTGAADDSGLPNDRFFAVRPEGSVSTLKIQRTERGDSAVYLCASSPQGAPQDYGYTFGSGTRLTVV.

V and J are TRBV4-1 and TRBJ2-7, with D possibly being TRBD2 (7 bases). Per germline, CDR1 MGHRA and CDR2 YSYEKL. This CDR3 comprises 18 residues. V lost 0 bases, J lost 0 bases, and 18 bases lay in between. CDR3 DNA: TGCGCCAGCAGCCAAGACCTCGGGGGGCCGTATAACTCCTACGAGCAGTACTTC. Translation: CASSQDLGGPYNSYEQYF.

This clonotype was picked up a small number of times. The rearrangement links TRBV28 to TRBJ2-7; 11 bases match TRBD1. V shed 4 bases, J shed 5 bases, and the junction held 7 bases outside the gene matches. Germline values: CDR1 MDHEN, CDR2 SYDVKM. The CDR3 sequence is 15 residues long. The CDR3 sequence is CASSSPGTGGHEQYF. The CDR3 nucleotides are TGTGCCAGCAGTTCGCCGGGGACAGGGGGTCACGAGCAGTACTTC.

This chain links TRBV4-1 with TRBJ1-2, with D unresolved. The CDR3 is 16 residues long. V was trimmed by 0 bases and J by 1 base, leaving 12 bases between them. Germline V lookup: CDR1 MGHRA, CDR2 YSYEKL. CDR3 in amino acids: CASSQEGSWGNYGYTF. For the CDR3, the DNA is TGCGCCAGCAGCCAAGAGGGTAGTTGGGGTAACTATGGCTACACCTTC.

This clonotype was seen many times. The chain links TRBV7-8 to TRBJ2-2, with D possibly TRBD2 on 5 matching bases. The CDR3 is 14 residues long. Deletions cut 4 bases from V and 5 bases from J, with 11 bases between. CDR1 and CDR2 (germline): SGHVS, FQNEAQ. Here the CDR3 DNA reads TGTGCCAGCAGCTCCCTTCGGGGTACCGGGGAGCTGTTTTTT. This sequence encodes CASSSLRGTGELFF.

At least ten counts were recorded for this clonotype. The J gene is TRBJ1-1, the V gene TRBV5-1, with TRBD1 identical over 11 bases. After removal of 0 bases from V and 3 bases from J, the junction contained 4 bases not matched to a gene. Per germline, CDR1 SGHRS and CDR2 YFSETQ. The CDR3 is made up of 16 amino acids. The CDR3: CASSLVPGQGDTEAFF. CDR3 coding DNA: TGCGCCAGCAGCTTGGTCCCGGGACAGGGGGACACTGAAGCTTTCTTT.

In DNA, the CDR3 is TGTGCCAGCAGCTTAAGGGACCCACCCTACGAGCAGTACTTC. Encoded protein: CASSLRDPPYEQYF. The rearrangement joins TRBV7-6 to TRBJ2-7; D is perhaps TRBD1 or TRBD2 (5 bases each). The germline V and J ends were trimmed by 2 bases and 2 bases, with 10 bases remaining between them. The CDR3 extends over 14 amino acids. CDR1 and CDR2 from the germline V gene are SGHVS and FNYEAQ. The variable domain in full, with the rest retrieved from reference TRBV7-6 and TRBJ2-7, is GAGVSQSPRYKVTKRGQDVALRCDPISGHVSLYWYRQALGQGPEFLTYFNYEAQQDKSGLPNDRFSAERPEGSISTLTIQRTEQRDSAMYRCASSLRDPPYEQYFGPGTRLTVT.

This clonotype has more than one count but fewer than ten. The V call is TRBV2, the J call TRBJ2-7; D might be TRBD1 (5 bases). V lost 6 bases to trimming and J lost 0 bases, with 12 bases between them. Germline CDR1 SNHLY, CDR2 FYNNEI. The length of the CDR3 is 14 residues. CDR3 in DNA: TGTGCCAGCAGACAGACAGCGAGCTCCTACGAGCAGTACTTC. Its translation: CASRQTASSYEQYF.

The V gene is TRBV12-5, the J gene TRBJ1-2; possibly TRBD1 for D (6 bases). The CDR3 length is 19 residues. CDR1 and CDR2 from the germline V gene are LGHNT and FRNRAP. With 7 bases removed from V and 0 bases from J, the gap between germline ends came to 27 bases. As DNA, the CDR3 is TGTGCTAGTGCCCTTACCGAGACAGGCCATCCTACCTCTAACTATGGCTACACCTTC. The encoded protein is CASALTETGHPTSNYGYTF. The full variable domain, completed using reference TRBV12-5 and TRBJ1-2, is DARVTQTPRHKVTEMGQEVTMRCQPILGHNTVFWYRQTMMQGLELLAYFRNRAPLDDSGMPKDRFSAEMPDATLATLKIQPSEPRDSAVYFCASALTETGHPTSNYGYTFGSGTRLTVV.

This clonotype was detected a few times. The chain uses TRBV5-1 and TRBJ1-4, with D perhaps matching TRBD1 (5 bases). Trimming removed 5 bases at V and 7 bases at J, with 18 bases between. The CDR3 length is 15 residues. Germline assignment: CDR1 SGHRS and CDR2 YFSETQ. CDR3 amino acids: CASRANRGDREKLFF. In DNA, the CDR3 is TGCGCCAGCAGAGCCAATAGAGGGGATCGTGAAAAACTGTTTTTT.

This clonotype was seen a few times. The chain recombines TRBV5-4 with TRBJ2-5; perhaps TRBD1 as D (6 bases). Deletions cut 0 bases from V and 4 bases from J, with 13 bases between. This CDR3 contains 15 residues. CDR1 is SGHNT, CDR2 YYREEE, per germline (reference sequence). CDR3 in amino acids: CASSLGAGVGETQYF. The CDR3 DNA is TGTGCCAGCAGCTTGGGGGCAGGGGTCGGAGAGACCCAGTACTTC.

This clonotype was found a few times. V and J are TRBV5-4 and TRBJ1-1; D is ambiguous. The CDR3 contains 14 residues. CDR1 is SGHNT and CDR2 is YYREEE in the germline V gene (reference sequence). V was pared by 4 bases and J by 5 bases, with 15 bases between. The CDR3 reads CASSPAVGRTEAFF. The CDR3 DNA sequence: TGTGCCAGCAGCCCCGCGGTGGGAAGGACTGAAGCTTTCTTT.

The chain carries TRBV5-1 and TRBJ1-1; 9 bases fit TRBD1. CDR3 length: 16 residues. The germline V gene encodes CDR1 SGHRS and CDR2 YFSETQ. The V and J ends lost 0 bases and 3 bases, in that order; junction bases with no gene match: 6. The CDR3 region is CASSLARDRVDTEAFF. The CDR3 nucleotides read TGCGCCAGCAGCTTGGCCAGGGACAGGGTCGACACTGAAGCTTTCTTT. The full variable domain, completed using reference TRBV5-1 and TRBJ1-1, is KAGVTQTPRYLIKTRGQQVTLSCSPISGHRSVSWYQQTPGQGLQFLFEYFSETQRNKGNFPGRFSGRQFSNSRSEMNVSTLELGDSALYLCASSLARDRVDTEAFFGQGTRLTVV.